This entry describes one T cell receptor (beta chain). Assay used: immunoSEQ multiplex PCR; TCRdb lists only in-frame clones, some missing. Among about 1,900,000 clones, over 85% were seen once, and the ten largest hold more than 0.9%. This sample is part of a study of shared clonotypes between healthy human individuals. Terminally differentiated effector memory CD45RA+ cells were excluded by CCR7 positive selection of CD45RO-negative cells. CDR3 size: 15 residues. The germline gives CDR1 SGHDT, CDR2 YYEEEE. V lost 0 bases and J lost 0, with 10 bases in between. V is TRBV5-6 and J is TRBJ2-7; D is possibly TRBD2 (6 bases). This receptor was identified in a man aged 18 to 30 in good health. What was sequenced was naive CD8+ T cells sorted from blood. The DNA of the CDR3 is TGTGCCAGCAGCTTGGGGCGGGATTACTCCTACGAGCAGTACTTC. It yields the protein CASSLGRDYSYEQYF.